Sequencing of this T cell receptor beta chain was carried out in a study of blood T cells in healthy people across ages. Study-wide background: T cells yielded about one barcoded beta molecule per two cells through template switching. Findings of the study overall: Older age went with lower TCR beta diversity per million T cells, in a roughly linear way.

The donors, healthy Caucasians from Russia, were aged 6 to 90. For every donor, a draw yielded roughly 10 milliliters of peripheral blood. Primed by a sample-barcoded 5' primer and a J-beta primer mix, a second PCR proceeded for about 7 to 12 cycles. TCRdb itself ran the 5' RACE reads through MiXCR, one entry per CDR3 protein. The table records under 800,000 distinct CDR3 sequences, roughly 20% of them present only once. Germline values: CDR1 MNHEY, CDR2 SVGEGT. This CDR3 is built from 15 residues. This clonotype showed up just a few times. Its cognate antigen is unknown. This chain connects TRBV6-2 or TRBV6-3 to TRBJ2-5; 7 nucleotides align to TRBD1. The DNA matches TRBJ2-1 better at its end, which makes the J call doubtful. The specimen sequenced was blood. The receptor was derived from a man between 65 and 85 years old in good health. As DNA, the CDR3 is TGTGCCAGCAGCCCGGACAGGCTGGCAGGCAATGAGCAGTTCTTC. Its translation: CASSPDRLAGNEQFF.